A single sample is the source of the 28 T cell receptor beta chains below, sequenced in a study of blood T cells in healthy people across ages. Next came a second PCR, run for about 6 to 12 cycles, which used a sample-barcoded 5' primer along with a J-beta primer mix. TCRdb itself ran the 5' RACE reads through MiXCR, one entry per CDR3 protein. In the table there are about 780,000 distinct CDR3 sequences, about half of which are singletons. Sequencing used blood. The receptors derive from a man aged 80 or over in good health.

The chain links TRBV10-3 to TRBJ2-5, with 9 bases that match TRBD1. The ends lost 8 bases at V and 11 bases at J; junction bases unmatched: 15. This CDR3 is built from 14 residues. Germline V gene lookup returns CDR1 ENHRY and CDR2 SYGVKD. The CDR3 DNA reads as TGTGCCATCGGCTCCTATACCGGGACAGGGCAGCAGTACTTC. Encoded protein: CAIGSYTGTGQQYF.

The chain carries TRBV18 and TRBJ1-6; 9 bases line up with TRBD1. The length of the CDR3 is 15 residues. Germline V gives CDR1 KGHSH, CDR2 LQKENI. Unmatched junction bases numbered 0, after V lost 1 base and J lost 5 bases. The CDR3 nucleotides read TGTGCCAGCTCACCACGGGACAGGGATAATTCACCCCTCCACTTT. Its translation is CASSPRDRDNSPLHF.

The chain has TRBV12-3 or TRBV12-4 and TRBJ2-7; D not certain. This CDR3 is built from 12 residues. Trimming took 3 bases from V and 4 from J, leaving 7 bases between them. CDR3 residues: CASSFPVYEQYF. CDR3 nucleotides: TGTGCCAGCAGTTTTCCTGTTTACGAGCAGTACTTC.

The chain links TRBV7-6 to TRBJ2-5; D not certain. Germline V lookup: CDR1 SGHVS, CDR2 FNYEAQ. Trimming pared 6 bases from V and 5 bases from J, leaving 13 bases between. The CDR3 is 13 amino acids. In DNA form, the CDR3 reads TGTGCCAGCAGAGAAGGAGTAGCTGAGACCCAGTACTTC. Amino acid sequence: CASREGVAETQYF.

The chain uses TRBV7-2 and TRBJ2-2; D ambiguous. The CDR3 runs to 16 residues. V was clipped by 0 bases and J by 1 base, with 9 bases between them. Germline V gives CDR1 SGHTA, CDR2 FQGNSA. In DNA form, the CDR3 reads TGTGCCAGCAGCTTAGCACGTACAAGGAACACCGGGGAGCTGTTTTTT. Amino acids: CASSLARTRNTGELFF.

The V call is TRBV6-1, the J call TRBJ1-4; no clear D. The CDR3 spans 12 residues. The V end lost 10 bases, the J end lost 4 bases, and 10 bases lay between the germline ends. Looked up from germline, CDR1 is MNHNS and CDR2 is SASEGT. This CDR3 reads CATERYNEKLFF. The DNA of the CDR3 is TGTGCCACGGAGCGTTATAATGAAAAACTGTTTTTT.

The rearrangement links TRBV29-1 to TRBJ2-1; D assignment may be TRBD1 or TRBD2 (5 bases each). Trimming stripped 7 bases from V and 2 bases from J, with 15 bases between. This CDR3 region has 14 residues. In germline, CDR1 is SQVTM, CDR2 ANQGSEA. CDR3: CSADRRGPYNEQFF. CDR3 sequence (DNA): TGCAGCGCTGACAGAAGGGGACCCTACAATGAGCAGTTCTTC.

This chain connects TRBV20-1 to TRBJ2-7; the D gene is possibly TRBD2 (8 bases). V lost 6 bases and J lost 6, with 27 bases in between. CDR3 size: 16 residues. Germline assignment: CDR1 DFQATT and CDR2 SNEGSKA (reference sequence). The CDR3 sequence: CSASTGGGTVRLEQYF. Written as DNA, the CDR3 is TGCAGTGCGTCTACGGGAGGGGGGACAGTTAGGCTCGAGCAGTACTTC.

This clonotype was counted a single time. The genes are TRBV9 and TRBJ2-4; 7 bases map to TRBD2. The closer fit of TRBJ2-7 to the DNA end suggests the J call may be wrong. Germline CDR1 and CDR2: SGDLS and YYNGEE. The length of the CDR3 is 12 residues. The CDR3 here is CASSNRGDEQYF. CDR3 coding DNA: TGTGCCAGCAGCAACCGGGGGGACGAGCAGTACTTC.

This clonotype was recorded a few times. The chain links TRBV12-3 or TRBV12-4 to TRBJ2-5; 8 bases fit TRBD2. V was pared by 6 bases and J by 5 bases, with 5 bases of the junction left unmatched. CDR3 length: 13 residues. CDR3 nucleotide sequence: TGTGCCAGCAGAAAAGCGGGAGTGGAGACCCAGTACTTC. It encodes CASRKAGVETQYF.

The chain is built from TRBV20-1 and TRBJ2-1; TRBD1 matches 8 bases. The CDR3 is made up of 16 amino acids. CDR1 and CDR2 (germline): DFQATT, SNEGSKA (reference sequence). V gave up 3 bases and J gave up 3 bases; unmatched junction bases: 10. CDR3 region: CSARDQGAPIYNEQFF. CDR3 DNA: TGCAGTGCTAGGGACCAGGGGGCGCCCATCTACAATGAGCAGTTCTTC.

This clonotype was seen ten or more times. The V call is TRBV7-2, the J call TRBJ2-7; TRBD2 agrees at 8 bases. Unmatched junction bases numbered 21, after V lost 7 bases and J lost 7 bases. This CDR3 comprises 17 residues. Germline V lookup: CDR1 SGHTA, CDR2 FQGNSA. The CDR3 protein is CASTTFSGLAFRYEQYF. The CDR3 region has the DNA TGTGCCAGCACCACCTTTTCCGGACTAGCCTTCAGGTATGAGCAGTACTTC.

The chain carries TRBV2 and TRBJ2-3; a possible D gene is TRBD2 (6 bases). This CDR3 contains 17 residues. Germline values: CDR1 SNHLY, CDR2 FYNNEI. The germline V and J ends were trimmed by 0 bases and 3 bases, with 16 bases remaining between them. CDR3 in DNA: TGTGCCAGCAGTGAAGCCCTTCTCGGGGGTATGACAGATACGCAGTATTTT. Translation: CASSEALLGGMTDTQYF.

This clonotype has a handful of counts. CDR3: CASTTGLAGTYEQYF. CDR3 nucleotides: TGTGCCAGCACTACGGGACTAGCGGGAACCTACGAGCAGTACTTC. The genes are TRBV2 and TRBJ2-7, with 13 bases lining up with TRBD2. Germline V CDR1 and CDR2: SNHLY, FYNNEI. The CDR3 runs to 15 residues. The V segment lost 7 bases and the J segment 2 bases; nucleotides outside the gene matches: 5.

In this sample, this clonotype turned up once. At one end, the junction sequence differs from germline, possibly due to a read error. CDR3 sequence (DNA): TGTGCCAGCGGCCAAGGTGACTATGGCTACACCTTC. Protein: CASGQGDYGYTF. The chain joins TRBV3-1 to TRBJ1-2, with D unresolved. Germline V gene lookup returns CDR1 LGHDT and CDR2 YNNKEL (reference sequence). This CDR3 has 12 amino acids.

As DNA, the CDR3 is TGCGCCAGCAGCCAAGATTCTGGGGGTGAGCAGTTCTTC. It encodes CASSQDSGGEQFF. The chain joins TRBV4-1 to TRBJ2-1; D assignment may be TRBD1 or TRBD2 (5 bases each). Trimming pared 0 bases from V and 9 bases from J, leaving 9 bases between. Per germline, CDR1 MGHRA and CDR2 YSYEKL. This CDR3 is built from 13 residues.

This clonotype was counted ten times or more. The chain is built from TRBV6-6 and TRBJ2-7; 9 bases are shared with TRBD1. CDR1 MNHNY and CDR2 SVGAGI come from the germline V gene (reference sequence). The junction had 6 bases not matched to a gene; V was cut back by 6 bases and J by 6 bases. This CDR3 spans 13 amino acids. CDR3 coding DNA: TGTGCCAGCAGAGGGGACAGGGTTTCCGAGCAGTACTTC. This sequence encodes CASRGDRVSEQYF.

The genes are TRBV30 and TRBJ2-7; D remains ambiguous. The end of the DNA fits TRBJ2-5 better, so the J call may be wrong. The CDR3 runs to 12 residues. The V gene's germline CDR1 is GTSNPN and CDR2 SVGIG (reference sequence). The CDR3 DNA follows: TGTGCCTGGAGTGTAGGGCGAGAGACCCAGTACTTC. This encodes CAWSVGRETQYF.

This clonotype has just one count. The rearrangement links TRBV12-3 or TRBV12-4 to TRBJ2-4, with 7 bases fitting TRBD2. V shed 7 bases and J 13 bases; nucleotides not matched to a gene: 25. There are 17 residues in the CDR3. The chain's CDR3 is CASTRSLADASYNEQYF. The CDR3 DNA follows: TGTGCCAGCACCCGTTCGCTAGCGGACGCCTCCTACAATGAGCAGTACTTC.

The V gene is TRBV29-1, the J gene TRBJ1-2; TRBD1 aligns across 8 bases. With 7 bases clipped from V and 9 bases from J, the junction kept 7 bases outside the gene matches. Germline V gives CDR1 SQVTM, CDR2 ANQGSEA. The CDR3 loop spans 11 amino acids. DNA for the CDR3: TGCAGCGGTGTAACAGGGGGTCGCTACACCTTC. Protein product: CSGVTGGRYTF.

This rearrangement joins TRBV11-2 to TRBJ2-3; D might be TRBD2 (5 bases). V dropped 2 bases and J dropped 2 bases, with 14 bases sitting between them. Germline V gene data show CDR1 as SGHAT and CDR2 as FQNNGV. The CDR3 extends over 16 amino acids. The CDR3 spells CASSLLVQRYTDTQYF. The CDR3 coding sequence is TGTGCCAGCAGCTTATTGGTCCAGCGGTACACAGATACGCAGTATTTT.

The chain recombines TRBV7-6 with TRBJ2-7; the match to TRBD1 covers 12 bases. This CDR3 region has 15 residues. Trimming took 1 base from V and 5 from J; bases not matched to a gene: 3. Germline CDR1 SGHVS, CDR2 FNYEAQ. The CDR3 reads CASSLGDRGLDEQYF. Here the CDR3 DNA reads TGTGCCAGCAGCTTAGGGGACAGGGGGCTGGACGAGCAGTACTTC.

Concerning this clonotype itself: A clone one base away is much larger, so this may be a read error. The chain combines TRBV28 with TRBJ2-7; 11 nucleotides align to TRBD2. Germline assignment: CDR1 MDHEN and CDR2 SYDVKM. The CDR3 extends over 14 amino acids. The V gene end was trimmed by 5 bases and the J gene end by 7 bases; junction bases not matched to a gene: 7. DNA for the CDR3: TGTGCCAGCAGTATAGCGGGAGGGGACAATGAGCAGTACTTC. This gives the protein CASSIAGGDNEQYF.

This clonotype appeared a few times. The V gene is TRBV28, the J gene TRBJ2-7; D is uncertain. V lost 3 bases, J lost 2 bases, and 14 bases lay in between. Germline CDR1 MDHEN, CDR2 SYDVKM. The CDR3 is made up of 15 amino acids. CDR3 residues: CASSFRAVPPYEQYF. The CDR3 DNA sequence: TGTGCCAGCAGTTTCCGGGCAGTTCCCCCCTACGAGCAGTACTTC.

This clonotype was detected only a few times. V is TRBV7-6 and J is TRBJ2-5; 8 nucleotides match TRBD1. With V trimmed by 1 base and J by 5 bases, 3 bases remained unmatched. This CDR3 region has 14 residues. The germline gives CDR1 SGHVS, CDR2 FNYEAQ. CDR3 region: CASSLGRGLETQYF. The CDR3 nucleotides are TGTGCCAGCAGCTTAGGCAGGGGGCTGGAGACCCAGTACTTC.

This clonotype came up many times. CDR3 bases: TGTGCCAGCAGCCAATGGACTAGCGGGAGCTACGAGCAGTACTTC. It codes for CASSQWTSGSYEQYF. This sequence joins TRBV4-2 and TRBJ2-7, with 13 bases aligning to TRBD2. CDR1 is LGHNA and CDR2 is YNFKEQ in the germline V gene. V lost 2 bases, J lost 3 bases, and 1 base stayed unmatched. The CDR3 totals 15 residues.

Concerning this clonotype itself: Since a much larger clone is just one base distant, this may be a read error. V and J are TRBV5-1 and TRBJ2-7, with 7 bases aligning to TRBD1. In germline, CDR1 is SGHRS, CDR2 YFSETQ. V trimming: 4 bases; J trimming: 4 bases; junction bases outside the gene matches: 8. This CDR3 comprises 14 residues. CDR3 sequence (DNA): TGCGCCAGCAGCCCCCAGGGGGTGAAGTACGAGCAGTACTTC. Translation: CASSPQGVKYEQYF.

Comments on this clonotype: A junction boundary mismatches the germline segment, possibly from a read error. The chain couples TRBV7-7 to TRBJ2-3; 7 nucleotides match TRBD1. The CDR3 contains 16 residues. Germline CDR1 SSHAT, CDR2 FNYEAQ (reference sequence). The CDR3 region is CASSRMVQGNTDTQYF. The CDR3 DNA reads TGTGCTAGCAGCAGAATGGTACAGGGGAACACAGATACGCAGTATTTT.